This T cell receptor (beta chain) was documented in a study of T cells after yellow fever vaccination. Findings of the study overall: The secondary response peaked faster, at day 5 versus 15, but was weaker. Reappearance after the booster was observed for most primary-vaccination clones (roughly 95% CD4, roughly 88% CD8). Researchers cautioned that FACS-sorted repertoires could harbor abundant clonotypes contaminating from the bulk population.

V was pared by 2 bases and J by 6 bases, with 6 bases between. Germline CDR1 MGHRA, CDR2 YSYEKL. The CDR3 consists of 12 residues. This clonotype was seen repeatedly, ten times or more. Its cognate antigen is unknown. The authors made TCR cDNA by 5'RACE template switching, adding a universal primer site and UMIs. TCRdb used MiXCR to reprocess the 5' RACE reads, holding one entry per CDR3 protein. This repertoire shows some 220,000 distinct CDR3 sequences, about 3% found once; its top ten account for roughly 3.2%. The sample was CD4+ T cells sorted from PBMCs, taken 10 days after the yellow fever booster vaccination. The source is a man in his late teens or twenties who received the YFV17D yellow fever vaccine. The chain combines TRBV4-1 with TRBJ2-3; D unclear. CDR3 protein: CASSQTFDTQYF. The CDR3 DNA sequence: TGCGCCAGCAGCCAAACCTTTGATACGCAGTATTTT.